Described below is a single TCR beta chain sequence and its context. The template was genomic DNA from peripheral blood, not RNA. CDR1 and CDR2 (germline): SQVTM, ANQGSEA. V gave up 2 bases and J gave up 4 bases; unmatched junction bases: 1. This CDR3 has 14 amino acids. The record originates from a study of T cell repertoires in aging, cancer and after chemotherapy. Multiplex touch-down PCR with TRB-A/B primers amplified rearranged V-D-J TRB sequences. TCRdb ran MiXCR on the multiplex PCR reads and lists one entry per CDR3 protein. The sample lists about 13,000 distinct CDR3 sequences; less than 40% were seen once.

V usage is TRBV29-1 and J usage is TRBJ2-2; 10 nucleotides agree with TRBD2. Sequencing was performed on blood. The receptor was isolated from a human donor in good health. The donor label of this sample is uncertain. Here the CDR3 reads CSVEPSGGTGELFF. As DNA, the CDR3 is TGCAGCGTTGAACCTAGCGGGGGCACCGGGGAGCTGTTTTTT.